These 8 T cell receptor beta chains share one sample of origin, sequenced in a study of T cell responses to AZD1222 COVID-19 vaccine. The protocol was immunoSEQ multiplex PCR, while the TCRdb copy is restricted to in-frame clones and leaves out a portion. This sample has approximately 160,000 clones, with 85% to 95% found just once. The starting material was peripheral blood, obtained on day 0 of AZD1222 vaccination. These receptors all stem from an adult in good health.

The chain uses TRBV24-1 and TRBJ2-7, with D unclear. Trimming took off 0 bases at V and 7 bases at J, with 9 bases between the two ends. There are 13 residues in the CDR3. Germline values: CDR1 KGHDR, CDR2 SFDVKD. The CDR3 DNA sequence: TGTGCCACCAGTGATTTGGACGGATGGGAGCAGTACTTC. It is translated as CATSDLDGWEQYF.

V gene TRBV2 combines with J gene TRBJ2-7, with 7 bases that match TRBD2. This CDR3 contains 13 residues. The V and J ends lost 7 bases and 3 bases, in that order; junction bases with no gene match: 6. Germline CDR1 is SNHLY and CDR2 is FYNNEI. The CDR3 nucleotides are TGTGCCAGCAAGTCGGCGGGGGTCTACGAGCAGTACTTC. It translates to CASKSAGVYEQYF.

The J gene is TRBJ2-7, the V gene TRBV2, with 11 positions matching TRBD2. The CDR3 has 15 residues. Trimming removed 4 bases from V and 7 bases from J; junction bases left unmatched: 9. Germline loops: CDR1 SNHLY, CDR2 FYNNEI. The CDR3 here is CASSGTSGGVKEQYF. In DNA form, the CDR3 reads TGTGCCAGCAGTGGTACTAGCGGGGGAGTAAAAGAGCAGTACTTC.

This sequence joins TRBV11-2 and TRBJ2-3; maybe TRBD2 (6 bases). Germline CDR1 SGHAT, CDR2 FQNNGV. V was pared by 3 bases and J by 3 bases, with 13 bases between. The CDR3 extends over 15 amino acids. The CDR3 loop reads CASSFAGRRTDTQYF. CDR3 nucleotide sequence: TGTGCCAGCAGCTTTGCAGGGAGGAGGACAGATACGCAGTATTTT.

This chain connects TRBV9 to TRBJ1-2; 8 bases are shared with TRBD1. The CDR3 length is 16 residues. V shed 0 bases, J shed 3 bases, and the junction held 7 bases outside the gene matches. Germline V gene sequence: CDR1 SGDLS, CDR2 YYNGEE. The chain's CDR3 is CASSVGGTGSDYGYTF. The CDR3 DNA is TGTGCCAGCAGCGTAGGAGGGACAGGCTCTGACTATGGCTACACCTTC. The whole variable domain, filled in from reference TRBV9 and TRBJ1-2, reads DSGVTQTPKHLITATGQRVTLRCSPRSGDLSVYWYQQSLDQGLQFLIQYYNGEERAKGNILERFSAQQFPDLHSELNLSSLELGDSALYFCASSVGGTGSDYGYTFGSGTRLTVV.

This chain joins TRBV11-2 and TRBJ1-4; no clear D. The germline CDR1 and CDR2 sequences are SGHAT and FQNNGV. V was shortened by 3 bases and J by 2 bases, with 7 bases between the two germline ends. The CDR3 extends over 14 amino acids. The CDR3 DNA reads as TGTGCCAGCAGCTTCGCGGCGACTAATGAAAAACTGTTTTTT. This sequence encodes CASSFAATNEKLFF.

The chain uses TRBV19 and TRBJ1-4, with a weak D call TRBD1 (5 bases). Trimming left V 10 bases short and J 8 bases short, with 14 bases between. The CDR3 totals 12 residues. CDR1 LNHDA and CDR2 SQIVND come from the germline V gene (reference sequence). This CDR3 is CATLGRGEKLFF. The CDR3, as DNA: TGTGCCACCCTAGGAAGGGGAGAAAAACTGTTTTTT.

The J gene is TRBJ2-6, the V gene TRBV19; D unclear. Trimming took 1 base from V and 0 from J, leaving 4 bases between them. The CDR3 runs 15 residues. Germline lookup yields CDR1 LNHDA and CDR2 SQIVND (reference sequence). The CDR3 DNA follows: TGTGCCAGTAGTATAGGCGGCTCTGGGGCCAACGTCCTGACTTTC. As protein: CASSIGGSGANVLTF.